The clone carrying this T cell receptor (beta chain) was seen ten or more times. The table came from immunoSEQ multiplex PCR; TCRdb's copy has only in-frame clones and leaves some out. Among 90,000 to 100,000 clones listed, 75% to 85% were seen once. This sample stems from a study of control samples from healthy donors and cancer patients. Trimming took off 0 bases at V and 8 bases at J, with 5 bases between the two ends. The CDR3 loop spans 13 amino acids. CDR1 is MNHNS, CDR2 SASEGT, per germline. Material for sequencing was blood. The chain carries TRBV6-1 and TRBJ1-6; TRBD1 is a possible D gene (5 bases). This clonotype was sampled from a woman between 25 and 40 years old in good health. The CDR3 DNA sequence: TGTGCCAGCAGTGAAGCCAGGGATTCACCCCTCCACTTT. It specifies CASSEARDSPLHF.